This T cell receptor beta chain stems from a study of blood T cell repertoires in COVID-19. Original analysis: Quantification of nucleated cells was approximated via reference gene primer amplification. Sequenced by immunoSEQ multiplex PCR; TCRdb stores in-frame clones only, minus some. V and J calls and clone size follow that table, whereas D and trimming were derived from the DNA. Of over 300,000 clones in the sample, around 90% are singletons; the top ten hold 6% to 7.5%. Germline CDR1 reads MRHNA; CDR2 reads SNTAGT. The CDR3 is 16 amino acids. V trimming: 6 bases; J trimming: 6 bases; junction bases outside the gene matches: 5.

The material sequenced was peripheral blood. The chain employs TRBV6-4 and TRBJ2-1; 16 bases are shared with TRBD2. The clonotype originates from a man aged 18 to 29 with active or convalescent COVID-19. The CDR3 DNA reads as TGTGCCAGCAGCGGGACTAGCGGGGGGGCATCCAATGAGCAGTTCTTC. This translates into CASSGTSGGASNEQFF.